Listed below are T cell receptor beta chains from one sample, sequenced in a study of shared clonotypes between healthy human individuals. Repertoires were generated with immunoSEQ multiplex PCR, while TCRdb's copy carries only in-frame clones and drops some. The sample has about 2.3 million clones; just under 95% are singletons. The specimen sequenced was naive CD4+ T cells from PBMCs. Receptors originate from a man between 18 and 35 years old in good health. Some clones in this sample may be carry-over from other donors' samples. CDR3s include the opening cysteine and the closing phenylalanine or tryptophan.

TRBV19 15 CASSIRVAGVNEQFF
TRBV28 15 CASSSSDLPAHEQYF
TRBV5-4 17 CASSSPPREGLRETQYF
TRBV9 15 CASSARQGLGNTIYF
TRBV28 14 CASSLGGGRYEQYF
TRBV28 14 CASSSTGSTGELFF
TRBV7-6 15 CASPMRGSSYNEQFF
TRBV29-1 12 CSVSRDGYEQYF
TRBV6-1 15 CASSEHHTTRQPQHF
TRBV19 14 CASSTRTLDEKLFF
TRBV5-1 12 CASSSPEGGYTF
TRBV4-1 14 CASSRPGQSYEQYF
TRBV6-6 16 CASSYRATFSGNTIYF
TRBV5-1 14 CASSEPGTGFEQYF
TRBV9 13 CANSRKGIGELFF
TRBV7-9 15 CASTDRTVTGNTIYF
TRBV6-4 17 CASSPLYLTSGANVLTF
TRBV19 12 CASSMQGETQYF
TRBV19 15 CASSTPGGSNQPQHF
TRBV5-4 16 CASSPGLAGVTGELFF
TRBV7-9 15 CASSLAGGGLNEQFF
TRBV5-1 15 CASSVSGRTTDTQYF
TRBV2 15 CASSGGGGVIQPQHF
TRBV7-7 13 CASSPHIQETQYF
TRBV5-1 15 CASSLVGGANYGYTF
TRBV29-1 14 CSVVNPAQNTEAFF
TRBV2 13 CASSVRGTGELFF
TRBV7-2 17 CASSLMAPRTGVNEQYF
TRBV9 15 CASSVGLAGTGELFF
TRBV7-6 15 CASSGTSGSSYEQYF
TRBV18 13 CASSPETAYEQYF
TRBV27 17 CASSSRLGRGINYEQYF
TRBV5-6 14 CASSFLASGNTIYF
TRBV9 15 CASSATSGDYNEQFF
TRBV28 15 CASSPPGQGNTEAFF
TRBV30 14 CAWSVRDTTDTQYF
TRBV5-4 14 CASSPSNRAAEAFF
TRBV6-1 14 CASRLGGSSYEQYF
TRBV27 15 CASSWTVGPTYEQYF
TRBV28 15 CASSFRGAGANVLTF
TRBV2 13 CASSSGTSNEQFF
TRBV18 17 CASSLRTGDFRNYGYTF
TRBV4-2 14 CASSRGGGATEAFF
TRBV28 13 CASSLTGRTEAFF
TRBV5-5 16 CASSFVGGPSYNEQFF
TRBV4-1 15 CASSQAGTGVYEQYF
TRBV25-1 17 CASSEQRIGQARETQYF
TRBV9 15 CASSEGQISGNTIYF
TRBV2 15 CASSLNGDRGSGYTF
TRBV28 13 CASSLRQINGYTF
TRBV11-3 15 CASSLDGTGTYEQYF
TRBV7-2 16 CASSSALAAGADEQFF